This entry features one TCR beta chain sequence. Antigen: not known. This sample was included in a study of T cell responses to AZD1222 COVID-19 vaccine. Findings of the study overall: Donors were mostly white British, more females; clonal diversity possibly underestimated. Among spike-specific TCRs, nearly half reportedly target unmutated variant regions. Seropositivity was recorded at baseline in only 6 or 7 AZD1222 recipients. A rise in Spike-specific TCR breadth and depth followed two AZD1222 doses.

From germline, CDR1 is LNHNV and CDR2 YYDKDF (reference sequence). This CDR3 contains 17 residues. The trim removed 3 bases at V and 3 bases at J, leaving 10 bases unmatched. Libraries were prepared by immunoSEQ multiplex PCR; TCRdb keeps only in-frame clonotypes and omits some of them. Altogether 180,000 or so clones are present, about 92% being singletons, with the ten largest covering 1% to 1.5%. This TCR derives from an adult who received the AZD1222 COVID-19 vaccine. V and J are TRBV15 and TRBJ2-1, with 8 positions matching TRBD2. The sample in question was peripheral blood, obtained 28 days after the second AZD1222 dose. CDR3 DNA: TGTGCCACCAGCAGGATACTAGCGGCGAAGTTCTACAATGAGCAGTTCTTC. Its translation: CATSRILAAKFYNEQFF.